Listed below are T cell receptor beta chains from one sample, sequenced in a study of shared clonotypes between healthy human individuals. Some clones are missing from TCRdb's copy, which holds only in-frame ones; the method was immunoSEQ multiplex PCR. The sample gives fewer than 1.8 million clones, 97% to 99% of which show up once; around 0.33% is in the top ten. The sequencing sample was made of naive CD4+ T cells sorted from blood. All receptors derive from a man aged 30 to 39 in good health. Both conserved end residues are part of each CDR3. Fields, in order: V gene, J gene, D gene, CDR3 DNA, CDR3 protein. D genes are given only for firm matches.

TRBV19	TRBJ2-1	TRBD2	TGTGCCAGTAGTATAGCGGGAGGAACCTACAATGAGCAGTTCTTC	CASSIAGGTYNEQFF
TRBV27	TRBJ2-7	TRBD1	TGTGCCTCCCCCCCCGGGACAGGGGGTTCCCGCCGTTCCGAGCAGTACTTC	CASPPGTGGSRRSEQYF
TRBV19	TRBJ1-2	NA	TGTGCCAGTAGTATCGGACAGTACTATGGCTACACCTTC	CASSIGQYYGYTF
TRBV7-9	TRBJ2-7	TRBD1	TGTGCCAGCAGCTTAGACAGGGGGTACGAGCAGTACTTC	CASSLDRGYEQYF
TRBV7-7	TRBJ1-4	TRBD1	TGTGCCAGCAGCTTAGACCCGGGACAGAGGGAAGCCAATGAAAAACTGTTTTTT	CASSLDPGQREANEKLFF
TRBV18	TRBJ2-7	TRBD2	TGTGCCAGCTCACCGACCCCTACTAGCGTCTTACGCGAGCAGTACTTC	CASSPTPTSVLREQYF
TRBV29-1	TRBJ1-1	NA	TGCAGCGCCAACAGCGTCATGAACACTGAAGCTTTCTTT	CSANSVMNTEAFF
TRBV28	TRBJ2-5	TRBD1	TGTGCCAGCAGTCCAGCCGGGACAGGGAGAGGAGAGACCCAGTACTTC	CASSPAGTGRGETQYF
TRBV27	TRBJ2-2	NA	TGTGCCAGCAGGCAAACCGGGGGCACCGGGGAGCTGTTTTTT	CASRQTGGTGELFF
TRBV27	TRBJ2-7	NA	TGTGCCAGCAGTACTCGACTAGGCGCCTACGAGCAGTACTTC	CASSTRLGAYEQYF
TRBV15	TRBJ2-6	NA	TGTGCCACCAGCAGAGAGGCCCCGTTTGAAAGGGGGGCCAACGTCCTGACTTTC	CATSREAPFERGANVLTF
TRBV18	TRBJ2-1	NA	TGTGCCAGCTCACCACCGCGGTCAGGCAGCTCCTACAATGAGCAGTTCTTC	CASSPPRSGSSYNEQFF
TRBV5-4	TRBJ2-1	NA	TGTGCCAGCAGTAATGACAGGCAAGGCGTGGGTGAGCAGTTCTTC	CASSNDRQGVGEQFF